This T cell receptor beta chain was captured in a study of T cells in Graves' hyperthyroidism and ophthalmopathy. This clonotype was found a few times. Using RNA transcripts as the source, TCR beta CDR3 regions were amplified. Initially, a first-round RT-PCR of the TCR CDR3 employed the HTBI primer set. TCRdb called the multiplex PCR reads again in MiXCR, with one record for every CDR3 protein. The data hold a few hundred thousand distinct CDR3 sequences, with 35% to 55% observed a single time. This TCR derives from a woman under 30 with Graves' hyperthyroidism. Sequencing used peripheral blood or thyroid tissue (not recorded which).

The DNA for the CDR3 is TGCGCCAGCAGCGCCGACAGGGGCACCTATGGCTACACCTTC. This codes for CASSADRGTYGYTF. The chain combines TRBV5-1 with TRBJ1-2; TRBD1 agrees at 8 bases. The CDR3 extends over 14 amino acids. The V segment lost 4 bases and the J segment 4 bases; nucleotides outside the gene matches: 6. The germline CDR1 and CDR2 sequences are SGHRS and YFSETQ.